This entry concerns a single TCR beta chain. Only in-frame clones appear in the TCRdb table, and some are missing; sequencing was by immunoSEQ multiplex PCR. Of approximately 150,000 clones listed, 75% to 85% are singletons. The CDR3 sequence is 15 residues long. Germline V gives CDR1 SGHRS, CDR2 YFSETQ. Between the trimmed V and J ends, which lost 0 bases and 3 bases, there was a span of 10 bases. This specimen comes from a study of blood T cell repertoires in COVID-19. Looking at the study overall: COVID-19 samples from acute and convalescent phases originated in the United States, Italy and Spain. Nucleic acid was either cDNA or gDNA, and it came from T cells, B-cell-depleted T cells, or PBMCs.

This receptor was taken from a human donor in a cohort sampled during active COVID-19. J is TRBJ2-4 and V is TRBV5-1; the D gene is possibly TRBD2 (6 bases). Sequenced input: peripheral blood. The DNA for the CDR3 is TGCGCCAGCAGCTTGGCCCCGACTAGCAAAAACATTCAGTACTTC. Protein product: CASSLAPTSKNIQYF.